The clone carrying this T cell receptor beta chain appeared a single time. Its specificity is unknown. There are 13 residues in the CDR3. The V gene lost 2 bases and the J gene lost 8 bases, with 10 bases spanning the gap. CDR1 ENHRY and CDR2 SYGVKD come from the germline V gene. The sample comes from a study of CD4+ T cells in melanoma. Whole-study findings and limits: In melanoma, neoantigen-specific CD4+ T cells reportedly differed in differentiation state.

Here immunoSEQ multiplex PCR was the method, and the copy in TCRdb shows in-frame clones only, minus some. The sample comprises around 130,000 clones, about 93% of which are singletons, and roughly 1.4% rests with the top ten. J is TRBJ1-3 and V is TRBV10-3; D is uncertain. The receptor was isolated from a human donor with melanoma. CDR3 sequence: CAISEAGIHTIYF. Written as DNA, the CDR3 is TGTGCCATCAGTGAGGCGGGGATTCACACCATATATTTT.